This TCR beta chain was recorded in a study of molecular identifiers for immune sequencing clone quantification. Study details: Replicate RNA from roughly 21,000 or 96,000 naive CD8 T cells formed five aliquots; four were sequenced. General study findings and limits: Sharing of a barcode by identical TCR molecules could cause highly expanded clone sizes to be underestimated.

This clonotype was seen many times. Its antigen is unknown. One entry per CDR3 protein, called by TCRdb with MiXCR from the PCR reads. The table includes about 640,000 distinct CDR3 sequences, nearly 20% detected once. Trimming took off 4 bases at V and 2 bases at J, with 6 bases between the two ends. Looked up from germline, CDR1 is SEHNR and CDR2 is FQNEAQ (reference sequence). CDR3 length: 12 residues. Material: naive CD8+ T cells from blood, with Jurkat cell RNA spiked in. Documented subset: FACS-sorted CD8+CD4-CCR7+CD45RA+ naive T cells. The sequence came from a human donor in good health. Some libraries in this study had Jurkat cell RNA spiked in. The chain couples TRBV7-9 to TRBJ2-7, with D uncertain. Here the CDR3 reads CASSSLTYEQYF. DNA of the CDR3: TGTGCCAGCAGCTCTCTCACCTACGAGCAGTACTTC.